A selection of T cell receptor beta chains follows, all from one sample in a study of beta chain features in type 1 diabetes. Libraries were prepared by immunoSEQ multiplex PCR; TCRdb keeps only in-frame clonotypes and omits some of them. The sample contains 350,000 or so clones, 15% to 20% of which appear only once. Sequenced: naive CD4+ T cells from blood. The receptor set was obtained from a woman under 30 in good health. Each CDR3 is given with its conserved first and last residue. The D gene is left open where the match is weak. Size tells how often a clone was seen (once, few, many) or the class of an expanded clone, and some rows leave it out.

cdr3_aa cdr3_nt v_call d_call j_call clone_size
CASSLRRVNYGYTF TGTGCTAGCAGCTTAAGGCGGGTAAACTATGGCTACACCTTC TRBV7-7 - TRBJ1-2 -
CAWSPKGADYGYTF TGTGCCTGGTCCCCAAAGGGGGCGGACTATGGCTACACCTTC TRBV30 TRBD1 TRBJ1-2 -
CASSVWPERGRGYTF TGTGCCAGCAGCGTTTGGCCCGAGCGGGGTCGAGGCTACACCTTC TRBV9 - TRBJ1-2 few
CASSLSSTSGSSGELFF TGCGCCAGCAGCTTGAGTTCGACTAGCGGGAGTTCCGGGGAGCTGTTTTTT TRBV5-1 TRBD2 TRBJ2-2 few
CASSPINYGYTF TGTGCCAGCAGCCCAATTAACTATGGCTACACCTTC TRBV7-8 - TRBJ1-2 -
CASSQETSGEGGDTQYF TGTGCCAGCAGCCAAGAAACCAGCGGGGAGGGGGGGGATACGCAGTATTTT TRBV4-2 - TRBJ2-3 -
CASEGLAGAGEQYF TGTGCCAGCGAAGGACTAGCGGGAGCGGGCGAGCAGTACTTC TRBV25-1 TRBD2 TRBJ2-7 few
CASSLSGTQIAYEQYF TGTGCCAGCAGTCTTTCCGGGACTCAGATAGCCTACGAGCAGTACTTC TRBV5-4 - TRBJ2-7 few
CASSLTGEQYF TGTGCCAGCAGCTTAACAGGGGAGCAGTACTTC TRBV7-9 - TRBJ2-7 few
CATSREQGSQPQHF TGTGCCACCAGCAGAGAACAGGGGAGTCAGCCCCAGCATTTT TRBV15 TRBD1 TRBJ1-5 -
CASSLSRTSGHNEQFF TGCGCCAGCAGCTTGTCCCGGACTAGCGGGCACAATGAGCAGTTCTTC TRBV5-1 TRBD2 TRBJ2-1 few
CASSLVAGRNTEAFF TGTGCCAGCAGCTTAGTGGCGGGGAGGAACACTGAAGCTTTCTTT TRBV11-1 - TRBJ1-1 -
CASSYRTGAGANVLTF TGCGCCAGCAGCTATAGGACAGGGGCTGGGGCCAACGTCCTGACTTTC TRBV5-1 TRBD1 TRBJ2-6 few
CASSEIQGGGYTF TGTGCCAGCAGTGAGATACAGGGCGGAGGCTACACCTTC TRBV25-1 - TRBJ1-2 few
CSASTGGAYGYTF TGCAGCGCTTCGACAGGGGGCGCCTATGGCTACACCTTC TRBV29-1 TRBD1 TRBJ1-2 -
CASRPRGRPFIYQETQYF TGTGCCAGCAGACCCCGCGGGAGGCCTTTCATATACCAAGAGACCCAGTACTTC TRBV21-1 - TRBJ2-5 -
CASSSGSLSNEQFF TGCGCCAGCAGCAGCGGGAGCCTCTCAAATGAGCAGTTCTTC TRBV5-1 TRBD2 TRBJ2-1 -
CSATGQLSSTNEKLFF TGCAGCGCTACGGGACAGCTATCTTCAACTAATGAAAAACTGTTTTTT TRBV29-1 TRBD1 TRBJ1-4 few
CASGQARNSPLHF TGTGCCAGCGGACAGGCGCGGAATTCACCCCTCCACTTT TRBV19 TRBD1 TRBJ1-6 few
CASSYAGNGNQPQHF TGTGCCAGTAGTTATGCCGGGAACGGAAATCAGCCCCAGCATTTT TRBV19 - TRBJ1-5 few
CSVEDRRGGGTYNEQFF TGCAGCGTTGAAGATAGGCGCGGCGGGGGGACCTACAATGAGCAGTTCTTC TRBV29-1 TRBD2 TRBJ2-1 few
CASSLGEWQETQYF TGCGCCAGCAGCTTAGGAGAATGGCAAGAGACCCAGTACTTC TRBV5-1 - TRBJ2-5 -
CASSFTGATEAFF TGTGCCAGCAGCTTTACAGGGGCGACTGAAGCTTTCTTT TRBV7-3 TRBD1 TRBJ1-1 -
CASSPGTVYEQYF TGCGCCAGCAGCCCGGGGACAGTCTACGAGCAGTACTTC TRBV5-1 TRBD1 TRBJ2-7 -
CASSLPSRGSTDTQYF TGCGCCAGCAGCCTCCCTTCCCGGGGGAGCACAGATACGCAGTATTTT TRBV5-1 - TRBJ2-3 -
CSVETSGRTDTQYF TGCAGCGTTGAGACTAGCGGACGCACAGATACGCAGTATTTT TRBV29-1 TRBD2 TRBJ2-3 -
CASSHRGGGDEQFF TGCGCCAGCAGCCATCGAGGGGGCGGCGATGAGCAGTTCTTC TRBV4-1 TRBD1 TRBJ2-1 few
CATEAGSGSSEQFF TGCGCCACCGAAGCGGGTAGCGGGAGCTCTGAGCAGTTCTTC TRBV5-1 TRBD2 TRBJ2-1 -